These T cell receptor beta chains were read from a single sample in a study of blood T cell repertoires in COVID-19. Assay used: immunoSEQ multiplex PCR; TCRdb lists only in-frame clones, some missing. The data contain about 60,000 clones, roughly 82% of them seen just once; the ten biggest clones take up 8.2%. Sequencing was carried out using peripheral blood. The receptors derive from a woman older than 75 with acute or convalescent COVID-19. The CDR3 runs from the conserved cysteine through the conserved F or W. A D gene is named only where the DNA matches it firmly. Not every row has a clone size; where given, it reads once, few, many or a size class.

J gene | D gene | V gene | clone size | CDR3 length | CDR3 protein | CDR3 DNA
TRBJ2-3 | NA | TRBV5-4 | NA | 13 | CASYPWGADTQYF | TGTGCCAGCTACCCCTGGGGAGCAGATACGCAGTATTTT
TRBJ2-1 | NA | TRBV5-4 | NA | 14 | CASSFRPEDDEQFF | TGTGCCAGCAGCTTCCGGCCGGAGGACGATGAGCAGTTCTTC
TRBJ2-3 | TRBD1 | TRBV6-5 | NA | 13 | CAASGQGPDTQYF | TGTGCCGCCTCGGGACAGGGACCAGATACGCAGTATTTT
TRBJ2-7 | NA | TRBV19 | few | 9 | CARDTGQYF | TGTGCCCGAGATACAGGGCAGTACTTC
TRBJ2-1 | TRBD2 | TRBV19 | NA | 15 | CASSRLAGGPDEQFF | TGTGCCAGTAGTCGTCTAGCGGGGGGGCCGGATGAGCAGTTCTTC
TRBJ2-5 | TRBD2 | TRBV29-1 | once | 12 | CSAGGGQETQYF | TGCAGCGCGGGGGGGGGACAAGAGACCCAGTACTTC
TRBJ1-2 | NA | TRBV7-2 | NA | 17 | CASSFGGPQGIWYGYTF | TGTGCCAGCAGCTTCGGGGGGCCCCAGGGGATTTGGTATGGCTACACCTTC
TRBJ2-7 | TRBD2 | TRBV4-1 | few | 13 | CASSLKAGDEQYF | TGCGCCAGCAGCTTAAAGGCGGGGGACGAGCAGTACTTC
TRBJ2-2 | TRBD2 | TRBV2 | NA | 15 | CASSAQRGGTGELFF | TGTGCCAGCAGTGCCCAGCGGGGGGGCACCGGGGAGCTGTTTTTT
TRBJ1-2 | NA | TRBV30 | NA | 11 | CAWNRGGGYTF | TGTGCCTGGAATAGAGGGGGTGGCTACACCTTC
TRBJ2-3 | NA | TRBV19 | NA | 14 | CASSVGGLTDTQYF | TGTGCCAGTAGCGTGGGGGGGCTAACAGATACGCAGTATTTT
TRBJ1-2 | TRBD1 | TRBV6-6 | few | 15 | CASSPALRQGYGYTF | TGTGCCAGCAGTCCAGCCTTGAGACAGGGTTATGGCTACACCTTC
TRBJ1-1 | NA | TRBV28 | NA | 14 | CASSFRTANTEAFF | TGTGCCAGCAGTTTTCGGACAGCGAACACTGAAGCTTTCTTT
TRBJ2-3 | TRBD2 | TRBV29-1 | NA | 14 | CSVPSGTSGGTQYF | TGCAGCGTTCCATCGGGGACTAGCGGGGGTACGCAGTATTTT
TRBJ2-1 | TRBD1 | TRBV29-1 | NA | 15 | CSVEKPGTGRNEQFF | TGCAGCGTTGAAAAACCCGGGACAGGGAGAAATGAGCAGTTCTTC
TRBJ2-7 | NA | TRBV12-3/TRBV12-4 | once | 11 | CASSRVYEQYF | TGTGCCAGCAGTCGGGTTTACGAGCAGTACTTC
TRBJ2-1 | NA | TRBV6-5 | NA | 14 | CASTSSGSVNEQFF | TGTGCCAGCACCTCTAGTGGGTCTGTCAATGAGCAGTTCTTC
TRBJ1-6 | NA | TRBV5-1 | NA | 13 | CASSLIADSPLHF | TGCGCCAGCAGCTTGATCGCAGATTCACCCCTCCACTTT
TRBJ1-1 | TRBD1 | TRBV7-8 | NA | 17 | CASSLVGAGGFLTEAFF | TGTGCCAGCAGCTTAGTCGGGGCAGGGGGCTTCCTAACCGAAGCTTTCTTT
TRBJ2-2 | TRBD2 | TRBV11-2 | few | 15 | CASSPSGRNTGELFF | TGTGCCAGCAGCCCCAGCGGGAGAAACACCGGGGAGCTGTTTTTT
TRBJ2-1 | TRBD2 | TRBV30 | few | 12 | CAWKRLAREQFF | TGTGCCTGGAAACGACTAGCGCGTGAGCAGTTCTTC
TRBJ1-2 | TRBD1 | TRBV28 | NA | 13 | CASRTGANYGYTF | TGTGCCAGCAGGACAGGGGCTAACTATGGCTACACCTTC
TRBJ2-4 | TRBD1 | TRBV23-1 | NA | 18 | CASNRGQGPTIAKNIQYF | TGCGCCAGCAATAGGGGACAGGGGCCGACCATAGCCAAAAACATTCAGTACTTC
TRBJ2-7 | TRBD1 | TRBV6-5 | NA | 14 | CASSLTGGPYEQYF | TGTGCCAGCAGCCTGACAGGGGGCCCGTACGAGCAGTACTTC